This TCR beta chain was documented in a study of blood T cell repertoires in COVID-19 (TCRdb year 2020). About the study as a whole: The collaborator samples originated in the United States, Italy and Spain and spanned the acute and convalescent phases of COVID-19. The prospective study material was composed of cDNA or gDNA derived from T cells, B-cell-depleted T cells, or PBMCs. Deeply sampled blood TCRbeta repertoires from subjects exposed to, actively infected with, or recovered from COVID-19 were included in the dataset. The repertoires were released in a freely available public database intended as a resource for research on the immune response to SARS-CoV-2. The samples were drawn from the first 160 participants of the ongoing ImmuneRACE study and from some 1,300 subjects provided by 6 global collaborators. Sample metadata almost always included a de-identified subject ID, COVID-19 status, age in years and sex. Where available, HLA class I and class II types were taken from metadata supplied by the sample provider and were not determined by assay-based typing.

TCRbeta CDR3 regions were amplified from genomic DNA using the immunoSEQ Assay, a bias-controlled multiplex PCR. The authors processed their data as follows. The number of nucleated cells in each sample was estimated from the amplification of reference gene primers within the assay. Sequence reads were collapsed and filtered to measure the absolute abundance of every unique TCRbeta CDR3 rearrangement. For each sample, productive Simpson clonality was calculated as the square root of Simpson's diversity index over productive rearrangements. TCRdb limited this immuneACCESS table to in-frame rearrangements with V and J called. A share of clones is missing; checked studies link under half to unresolved V genes, and the rest is unexplained. From that table come the V and J calls and clone size; the DNA was used to work out D and trimming. Within this sample are approximately 60,000 clones, with roughly four fifths of them counted one time only. More than 13% of the sample is in the top ten clones.

Its CDR3 holds 15 amino acids, cysteine through phenylalanine. The only DNA kept is the CDR3, 45 bases in frame from the first base. V lost 2 bases and J lost 2 bases; the stretch between them is 7 bases long. Taken from the germline V gene, the CDR1 and CDR2 loops are SNHLY and FYNNEI. Here is what the overall study found, with its caveats: Clinical and demographic metadata were provided uncurated, with the amount varying by source and participant.

The collaborating institutions used their own protocols to collect whole blood in K2EDTA tubes. Collaborator samples were shipped for TCRbeta analysis as frozen whole blood, isolated PBMCs, or DNA extracted from either sample type. This clone was seen once. No cognate antigen has been identified for it. Per-base quality was not reported, and no clone a single base away is much larger than it. The V and J segments used are TRBV2 and TRBJ1-6; no confident D gene assignment can be made. The receptor was derived from a man aged 80 or over with acute or convalescent COVID-19. Sequencing input: peripheral blood. The DNA reads TGTGCCAGCAGTGAAAGCGGTCCCTATAATTCACCCCTCCACTTT. It codes for CASSESGPYNSPLHF.